These 20 T cell receptor beta chains originate from one sample sequenced in a study of neoadjuvant anti-PD-1 for oral cavity cancer. The time point: after neoadjuvant nivolumab, at surgical resection. Assay used: immunoSEQ multiplex PCR; TCRdb lists only in-frame clones, some missing. Among approximately 43,000 clones, about three quarters were seen once, and the ten largest hold about 5%. This material consisted of PBMCs, taken after nivolumab (anti-PD-1) treatment. Receptors originate from a person between 40 and 85 years old with oral cavity squamous cell carcinoma.

The rearrangement uses TRBV5-5 and TRBJ1-2; perhaps TRBD1 as D (6 bases). V dropped 0 bases and J dropped 2 bases, with 8 bases sitting between them. The CDR3 has 14 amino acids. Per germline, CDR1 SGHKS and CDR2 YYEKEE (reference sequence). The CDR3 protein is CASSLEQGNYGYTF. CDR3 in DNA: TGTGCCAGCAGCTTGGAACAGGGCAACTATGGCTACACCTTC.

The V and J genes are TRBV11-2 and TRBJ2-2, with TRBD2 matching over 11 bases. The CDR3 covers 15 residues. Germline V CDR1 and CDR2: SGHAT, FQNNGV. With V trimmed by 5 bases and J by 6 bases, 5 bases remained unmatched. Here the CDR3 DNA reads TGTGCCAGCAGCCATAGCGGGGGGGCCCCCGGGGAGCTGTTTTTT. This codes for CASSHSGGAPGELFF.

V and J are TRBV4-1 and TRBJ2-1; the D gene is possibly TRBD2 (6 bases). This CDR3 is built from 17 residues. Trimming took 0 bases from V and 7 from J, leaving 19 bases between them. Looked up from germline, CDR1 is MGHRA and CDR2 is YSYEKL. CDR3 in DNA: TGCGCCAGCAGCCAAGAGGTGGCAGGACTACCCGATAATGAGCAGTTCTTC. Translating gives CASSQEVAGLPDNEQFF.

This chain uses TRBV18 with TRBJ2-2; a possible D gene is TRBD1 (5 bases). The CDR3 has 16 amino acids. The V end lost 3 bases, the J end lost 0 bases, and 11 bases lay between the germline ends. Germline assignment: CDR1 KGHSH and CDR2 LQKENI. The CDR3 region has the DNA TGTGCCAGCTCACCTAGACAGTCCTCGAACACCGGGGAGCTGTTTTTT. It codes for CASSPRQSSNTGELFF.

In its sample, this clone was seen once. The chain has TRBV7-2 and TRBJ1-6; 7 bases match TRBD1. Germline values: CDR1 SGHTA, CDR2 FQGNSA. The CDR3 is 16 residues long. J gave up 6 bases and V 3 bases, and 8 bases lay outside the gene matches. The DNA of the CDR3 is TGTGCCAGCAGCTTTGCGCTTCCAGGGGGTAATTCACCCCTCCACTTT. This sequence encodes CASSFALPGGNSPLHF.

This clone showed up just once. The V and J genes are TRBV5-1 and TRBJ2-7, with D possibly TRBD2 on 7 matching bases. The germline V and J ends were trimmed by 0 bases and 2 bases, with 12 bases remaining between them. The CDR3 is 15 amino acids. The germline CDR1 and CDR2 sequences are SGHRS and YFSETQ. CDR3 nucleotide sequence: TGCGCCAGCAGCTTGGAAGAGGGGGGGACCTACGAGCAGTACTTC. Translation: CASSLEEGGTYEQYF.

The chain links TRBV19 to TRBJ1-5; 7 bases are a match to TRBD1. Looked up from germline, CDR1 is LNHDA and CDR2 is SQIVND (reference sequence). This CDR3 contains 13 residues. V shed 10 bases, J shed 4 bases, and the junction held 7 bases outside the gene matches. CDR3 sequence: CATSGQLNQPQHF. The CDR3 nucleotides read TGTGCCACCTCGGGACAGCTTAATCAGCCCCAGCATTTT.

This chain links TRBV5-1 with TRBJ2-5, with unresolved D. From germline, CDR1 is SGHRS and CDR2 YFSETQ. Trimming stripped 4 bases from V and 3 bases from J, with 16 bases between. The CDR3 sequence is 15 residues long. The CDR3 nucleotides are TGCGCCAGCAGCCCTCGGACGAAGAGGAAAGAGACCCAGTACTTC. Its translation is CASSPRTKRKETQYF.

This chain joins TRBV2 and TRBJ1-5; 7 positions match TRBD1. Per the germline V gene, CDR1 is SNHLY and CDR2 is FYNNEI. The CDR3 is 15 amino acids. J gave up 5 bases and V 2 bases, and 6 bases lay outside the gene matches. The CDR3 DNA is TGTGCCAGCAGTGAACTCCGGACAGGTGATCAGCCCCAGCATTTT. It encodes CASSELRTGDQPQHF.

CDR3 region: CASSEARFQKAHEQFF. Written as DNA, the CDR3 is TGTGCCAGCAGTGAAGCGAGGTTCCAGAAAGCGCATGAGCAGTTCTTC. The rearrangement uses TRBV6-1 and TRBJ2-1; unclear D gene. V was trimmed by 0 bases and J by 8 bases, leaving 17 bases between them. This CDR3 is 16 amino acids long. From germline, CDR1 is MNHNS and CDR2 SASEGT.

As DNA, the CDR3 is TGTGCCAGCACCGGCGGGGTTTCTAATGAAAAACTGTTTTTT. Its protein is CASTGGVSNEKLFF. This rearrangement joins TRBV6-6 to TRBJ1-4; D is ambiguous. The V gene's germline CDR1 is MNHNY and CDR2 SVGAGI (reference sequence). This CDR3 is 14 amino acids long. V was cut by 7 bases and J by 3 bases, with 12 bases left in between.

The rearrangement joins TRBV2 to TRBJ1-1; D might be TRBD1 (5 bases). Germline values: CDR1 SNHLY, CDR2 FYNNEI. This CDR3 region has 14 residues. Trimming pared 2 bases from V and 4 bases from J, leaving 11 bases between. The CDR3 bases are TGTGCCAGCAGTGAAAACAGGATGGGCACTGAAGCTTTCTTT. This encodes CASSENRMGTEAFF.

The J gene is TRBJ1-1, the V gene TRBV11-2; D remains ambiguous. The CDR3 contains 13 residues. The germline V gene has CDR1 SGHAT and CDR2 FQNNGV. V dropped 1 base and J dropped 1 base, with 4 bases sitting between them. The CDR3 coding sequence is TGTGCCAGCAGCTTAGCCTGGAACACTGAAGCTTTCTTT. Translation: CASSLAWNTEAFF.

The chain recombines TRBV29-1 with TRBJ1-2, with a tentative D call TRBD1 (6 bases). Germline loops: CDR1 SQVTM, CDR2 ANQGSEA. The CDR3 loop spans 13 amino acids. Trimming left V 7 bases short and J 0 bases short, with 12 bases between. CDR3 protein: CSAGDKANYGYTF. DNA for the CDR3: TGCAGCGCTGGGGACAAAGCTAACTATGGCTACACCTTC. Variable domain in full (rest from reference TRBV29-1 and TRBJ1-2): SAVISQKPSRDICQRGTSLTIQCQVDSQVTMMFWYRQQPGQSLTLIATANQGSEATYESGFVIDKFPISRPNLTFSTLTVSNMSPEDSSIYLCSAGDKANYGYTFGSGTRLTVV.

V usage is TRBV9 and J usage is TRBJ2-3; D ambiguous. Germline CDR1 reads SGDLS; CDR2 reads YYNGEE. The CDR3 consists of 15 residues. Trimming left V 0 bases short and J 2 bases short, with 10 bases between. The CDR3 DNA reads TGTGCCAGCAGCGTAGTAGGGTCCGTCACAGATACGCAGTATTTT. It is translated as CASSVVGSVTDTQYF.

This clone appeared a few times. The J gene is TRBJ1-1, the V gene TRBV19, with 7 bases lining up with TRBD1. V lost 5 bases to trimming and J lost 3 bases; unmatched junction nucleotides: 6. Germline assignment: CDR1 LNHDA and CDR2 SQIVND (reference sequence). The CDR3 spans 14 residues. CDR3: CASSLGQLHTEAFF. In DNA form, the CDR3 reads TGTGCCAGTAGTCTGGGACAGCTACACACTGAAGCTTTCTTT.

About this clone itself: The sample has other DNA sequences that encode this CDR3 too. The V call is TRBV14, the J call TRBJ2-1; D might be TRBD2 (6 bases). This CDR3 region has 15 residues. The germline V and J ends were trimmed by 1 base and 6 bases, with 13 bases remaining between them. Per germline, CDR1 SGHDN and CDR2 FVKESK. In nucleotides, the CDR3 is TGTGCCAGCAGCCAAGCGGCTGGGGGAGGCAATGAGCAGTTCTTC. As protein: CASSQAAGGGNEQFF.

CDR3 bases: TGTGTAGACTTCCGAGGGGAGCAGTACTTC. It translates to CVDFRGEQYF. This rearrangement joins TRBV12-5 to TRBJ2-7, with D possibly matching TRBD2 (5 bases). Germline V gives CDR1 LGHNT, CDR2 FRNRAP. The CDR3 spans 10 residues.

CDR3 protein: CASRPDTAYTEAFF. The CDR3 bases are TGCGCCAGCAGACCGGACACGGCCTACACTGAAGCTTTCTTT. The chain has TRBV5-1 and TRBJ1-1; weak D call: TRBD1 (5 bases). With 5 bases removed from V and 3 bases from J, the gap between germline ends came to 14 bases. The CDR3 is 14 amino acids. Germline CDR1 and CDR2: SGHRS and YFSETQ.

The chain recombines TRBV7-3 with TRBJ1-2; the D gene is possibly TRBD1 (6 bases). V dropped 5 bases and J dropped 2 bases, with 9 bases sitting between them. The CDR3 is 13 amino acids. Germline CDR1 is SGHTA and CDR2 is FQGTGA. The CDR3 protein is CASSPTGNYGYTF. CDR3 DNA sequence: TGTGCCAGCAGCCCTACAGGGAACTATGGCTACACCTTC.